These 28 T cell receptor beta chains share one sample of origin, sequenced in a study of blood T cell repertoires in COVID-19. The protocol was immunoSEQ multiplex PCR, while the TCRdb copy is restricted to in-frame clones and leaves out a portion. The top ten clones hold about 4% of a sample with 45,000 to 60,000 clones, roughly 90% of them seen once. Sequences were obtained from peripheral blood. The source is a man aged 50 or older with acute or convalescent COVID-19.

The V and J genes are TRBV30 and TRBJ1-1, with 7 bases matching TRBD1. The V gene end was trimmed by 1 base and the J gene end by 10 bases; junction bases not matched to a gene: 6. This CDR3 spans 12 amino acids. Looked up from germline, CDR1 is GTSNPN and CDR2 is SVGIG (reference sequence). CDR3 DNA: TGTGCCTGGAGTGGCTCGCAGGGGGGAGCTTTCTTT. It encodes CAWSGSQGGAFF.

This chain uses TRBV11-3 with TRBJ2-1, with TRBD2 matching over 7 bases. Germline loops: CDR1 SGHNT, CDR2 YENEEA. V lost 1 base to trimming and J lost 6 bases; unmatched junction nucleotides: 3. The CDR3 is 14 amino acids. CDR3 in amino acids: CASSLGAGSNEQFF. The CDR3 DNA follows: TGTGCCAGCAGCTTAGGAGCGGGGAGCAATGAGCAGTTCTTC. The entire variable domain, with the rest obtained from reference TRBV11-3 and TRBJ2-1, is as follows: EAGVVQSPRYKIIEKKQPVAFWCNPISGHNTLYWYLQNLGQGPELLIRYENEEAVDDSQLPKDRFSAERLKGVDSTLKIQPAELGDSAVYLCASSLGAGSNEQFFGPGTRLTVL.

In this sample, this clone turned up once. The chain links TRBV6-5 to TRBJ2-1; D is unresolved. The CDR3 is 14 residues long. CDR1 MNHEY and CDR2 SVGAGI come from the germline V gene. Deletions cut 2 bases from V and 12 bases from J, with 17 bases between. CDR3 bases: TGTGCCAGCAGTTACCTCCCAGACAAGGTTCTGCAGTTCTTC. The encoded protein is CASSYLPDKVLQFF.

The V call is TRBV6-5, the J call TRBJ1-2, with 9 bases matching TRBD1. This CDR3 is 13 amino acids long. Germline assignment: CDR1 MNHEY and CDR2 SVGAGI. The J segment lost 8 bases and the V segment lost 6 bases, leaving 7 bases of the junction unmatched. The CDR3 coding sequence is TGTGCCAGCAGGGTGACAGGGGGACGGGGCTACACCTTC. This codes for CASRVTGGRGYTF.

The V and J genes are TRBV7-9 and TRBJ2-7; TRBD2 matches 7 bases. The CDR3 totals 16 residues. Per the germline V gene, CDR1 is SEHNR and CDR2 is FQNEAQ (reference sequence). V shed 0 bases and J 5 bases; nucleotides not matched to a gene: 10. In DNA, the CDR3 is TGTGCCAGCAGCTTAGCGTTTGGCAGGGAGGGGAACGAGCAGTACTTC. Its translation is CASSLAFGREGNEQYF. Variable domain in full (rest from reference TRBV7-9 and TRBJ2-7): DTGVSQNPRHKITKRGQNVTFRCDPISEHNRLYWYRQTLGQGPEFLTYFQNEAQLEKSRLLSDRFSAERPKGSFSTLEIQRTEQGDSAMYLCASSLAFGREGNEQYFGPGTRLTVT.

J is TRBJ1-1 and V is TRBV19; no firm D call. CDR1 is LNHDA, CDR2 SQIVND, per germline (reference sequence). The CDR3 sequence is 11 residues long. Trimming shortened V by 7 bases and J by 8 bases, and 11 bases separated the two germline ends. The CDR3: CASIPLPEAFF. The CDR3 coding sequence is TGTGCCAGTATACCTCTACCGGAAGCTTTCTTT. The whole variable domain, remainder taken from reference TRBV19 and TRBJ1-1, is DGGITQSPKYLFRKEGQNVTLSCEQNLNHDAMYWYRQDPGQGLRLIYYSQIVNDFQKGDIAEGYSVSREKKESFPLTVTSAQKNPTAFYLCASIPLPEAFFGQGTRLTVV.

This chain uses TRBV29-1 with TRBJ2-3; the D is unclear. The V gene lost 4 bases and the J gene lost 4 bases, with 6 bases spanning the gap. This CDR3 region has 11 residues. The V gene's germline CDR1 is SQVTM and CDR2 ANQGSEA. CDR3: CSVAGADTQYF. The CDR3 bases are TGCAGCGTTGCAGGCGCAGATACGCAGTATTTT.

V is TRBV7-2 and J is TRBJ2-1; D is uncertain. The V end lost 4 bases, the J end lost 0 bases, and 4 bases lay between the germline ends. The germline V gene encodes CDR1 SGHTA and CDR2 FQGNSA. The CDR3 runs to 13 residues. Written as DNA, the CDR3 is TGTGCCAGCAGCTCCGGCTCCTACAATGAGCAGTTCTTC. Translating it yields CASSSGSYNEQFF.

The chain combines TRBV5-1 with TRBJ2-2; D is unclear. The germline gives CDR1 SGHRS, CDR2 YFSETQ. The CDR3 length is 14 residues. V was shortened by 4 bases and J by 2 bases, with 9 bases between the two germline ends. CDR3 amino acids: CASSAASNTGELFF. Written as DNA, the CDR3 is TGCGCCAGCAGCGCGGCTAGTAACACCGGGGAGCTGTTTTTT.

The J gene is TRBJ2-5, the V gene TRBV5-4; 7 bases agree with TRBD2. The CDR3 length is 13 residues. Germline-derived CDR1 and CDR2 are SGHNT and YYREEE (reference sequence). The V gene end was trimmed by 1 base and the J gene end by 5 bases; junction bases not matched to a gene: 2. The CDR3 spells CASSLPGRETQYF. The CDR3 region has the DNA TGTGCCAGCAGCTTGCCCGGGAGGGAGACCCAGTACTTC.

The chain's CDR3 is CATSDGGQGDTGELFF. Here the CDR3 DNA reads TGTGCCACCAGTGATGGGGGACAGGGAGACACCGGGGAGCTGTTTTTT. J is TRBJ2-2 and V is TRBV24-1; 9 nucleotides align to TRBD1. This CDR3 is 16 amino acids long. The germline CDR1 and CDR2 sequences are KGHDR and SFDVKD. V lost 3 bases and J lost 3; bases outside the gene matches: 4.

J is TRBJ2-3 and V is TRBV11-2; no reliable D call. Germline CDR1 and CDR2: SGHAT and FQNNGV. V lost 5 bases, J lost 0 bases, and 15 bases lay in between. The CDR3 has 16 residues. Written as DNA, the CDR3 is TGTGCCAGCAGCACCAGGTCCAGCCCGAGCACAGATACGCAGTATTTT. Protein: CASSTRSSPSTDTQYF.

The gene calls are TRBV6-5 and TRBJ2-3, with D uncertain. CDR3 size: 13 residues. Between the trimmed V and J ends, which lost 8 bases and 5 bases, there was a span of 14 bases. Germline V gene data show CDR1 as MNHEY and CDR2 as SVGAGI. CDR3 loop: CASLRSNGDTQYF. CDR3 DNA sequence: TGTGCCAGCCTCCGAAGCAATGGAGATACGCAGTATTTT.

The chain couples TRBV7-9 to TRBJ1-5; possible D gene TRBD1, 5 bases. Trimming cost V 4 bases and J 6 bases, with 16 bases left between them. Germline V lookup: CDR1 SEHNR, CDR2 FQNEAQ (reference sequence). The CDR3 contains 15 residues. The CDR3 bases are TGTGCCAGCAGCTGGGGGGGGATCTATGCTCAGCCCCAGCATTTT. This encodes CASSWGGIYAQPQHF.

This chain joins TRBV27 and TRBJ2-3; the D gene is possibly TRBD2 (6 bases). Germline CDR1 is MNHEY and CDR2 is SMNVEV (reference sequence). V was pared by 8 bases and J by 3 bases, with 18 bases between. The CDR3 has 15 residues. This chain's CDR3 is CASRSRAGRTDTQYF. CDR3 sequence (DNA): TGTGCCAGCCGTTCGAGGGCGGGACGGACAGATACGCAGTATTTT.

In its sample, this clone was seen once. V gene TRBV12-3 or TRBV12-4 combines with J gene TRBJ1-2, with unresolved D. Trimming shortened V by 2 bases and J by 4 bases, and 8 bases separated the two germline ends. The length of the CDR3 is 13 residues. CDR3 protein: CASSLRSSYGYTF. CDR3 nucleotides: TGTGCCAGCAGTTTAAGGAGCAGCTATGGCTACACCTTC.

The chain couples TRBV30 to TRBJ2-1; 14 bases are a match to TRBD2. Germline CDR1 GTSNPN, CDR2 SVGIG (reference sequence). The CDR3 covers 16 residues. Trimming removed 3 bases from V and 9 bases from J; junction bases left unmatched: 10. CDR3 amino acids: CAWSRLAGGPGGEQFF. The CDR3, as DNA: TGTGCCTGGAGCCGACTAGCGGGAGGGCCCGGGGGTGAGCAGTTCTTC.

The chain combines TRBV19 with TRBJ1-2; D is perhaps TRBD1 (6 bases). Trimming removed 6 bases at V and 0 bases at J, with 17 bases between. The CDR3 has 16 residues. Looked up from germline, CDR1 is LNHDA and CDR2 is SQIVND (reference sequence). CDR3 region: CASSATGSSSNYGYTF. CDR3 sequence (DNA): TGTGCCAGTAGCGCTACAGGGTCCTCTTCTAACTATGGCTACACCTTC.

The rearrangement joins TRBV7-2 to TRBJ2-1; TRBD2 agrees at 15 bases. V gave up 4 bases and J gave up 16 bases; unmatched junction bases: 11. This CDR3 has 15 amino acids. CDR1 SGHTA and CDR2 FQGNSA come from the germline V gene. The CDR3 bases are TGTGCCAGCAGCTCAACCGGGACTAGCGGGAGGAAGGAATTCTTC. It is translated as CASSSTGTSGRKEFF.

The chain links TRBV11-2 to TRBJ1-2; D is ambiguous. Germline values: CDR1 SGHAT, CDR2 FQNNGV. Trimming left V 4 bases short and J 2 bases short, with 5 bases between. The CDR3 sequence is 12 residues long. The CDR3 protein is CASSSLNYGYTF. The CDR3, as DNA: TGTGCCAGCAGCTCTCTCAACTATGGCTACACCTTC.

The V gene is TRBV27, the J gene TRBJ1-6, with a tentative D call TRBD1 (5 bases). CDR3 length: 13 amino acids. Germline V gene lookup returns CDR1 MNHEY and CDR2 SMNVEV (reference sequence). The CDR3 nucleotides are TGTGGGTTAGGGGAGGGGACTAATTCACCCCTCCACTTT. It encodes CGLGEGTNSPLHF.

This clone was counted between two and nine times. The V and J genes are TRBV7-9 and TRBJ1-2; possibly TRBD1 for D (5 bases). Germline V gene sequence: CDR1 SEHNR, CDR2 FQNEAQ (reference sequence). The germline V and J ends were trimmed by 1 base and 0 bases, with 9 bases remaining between them. The CDR3 is 15 amino acids. The CDR3 region is CASSLVGDSNYGYTF. CDR3 in DNA: TGTGCCAGCAGCTTAGTTGGGGACTCTAACTATGGCTACACCTTC.

The rearrangement links TRBV2 to TRBJ1-5, with TRBD1 identical over 7 bases. The trim removed 5 bases at V and 9 bases at J, leaving 13 bases unmatched. Germline V gene lookup returns CDR1 SNHLY and CDR2 FYNNEI. This CDR3 region has 15 residues. The CDR3 DNA sequence: TGTGCCAGCAGTCCCGACAGGGTCGGCGTTCGGCCCCAGCATTTT. It codes for CASSPDRVGVRPQHF.

The chain couples TRBV18 to TRBJ1-3; a possible D gene is TRBD1 (5 bases). The CDR3 runs to 15 residues. The V end was cut by 2 bases, the J end by 4 bases, with 12 bases between. Germline CDR1 reads KGHSH; CDR2 reads LQKENI. The CDR3 DNA sequence: TGTGCCAGCTCACCAGGCTCGACAGAGGGAAACACCATATATTTT. It yields the protein CASSPGSTEGNTIYF.

This chain uses TRBV5-1 with TRBJ2-3, with 14 bases lining up with TRBD2. Germline-derived CDR1 and CDR2 are SGHRS and YFSETQ. The trim removed 5 bases at V and 4 bases at J, leaving 9 bases unmatched. This CDR3 has 17 amino acids. This CDR3 reads CASSRGTSGSGADTQYF. The CDR3 DNA reads TGCGCCAGCAGTCGCGGGACTAGCGGGAGCGGAGCAGATACGCAGTATTTT.

This clone appeared a few times. The chain has TRBV30 and TRBJ1-2; TRBD1 agrees at 12 bases. The CDR3 contains 14 residues. Germline lookup yields CDR1 GTSNPN and CDR2 SVGIG (reference sequence). V lost 3 bases, J lost 8 bases, and 7 bases stayed unmatched. DNA of the CDR3: TGTGCCTGGAGCCCGGGACAGGGGGCACGGGGCTACACCTTC. Protein: CAWSPGQGARGYTF.

This clone was detected only once. The genes are TRBV6-2 or TRBV6-3 and TRBJ1-4; 7 nucleotides line up with TRBD1. CDR1 and CDR2 from the germline V gene are MNHEY and SVGEGT. CDR3 length: 15 amino acids. Losses at the gene ends were 2 bases for V and 8 bases for J; bases not matched to a gene: 8. The CDR3 spells CASSYGGQGGEKLFF. CDR3 bases: TGTGCCAGCAGTTACGGGGGCCAGGGGGGCGAAAAACTGTTTTTT.

The chain recombines TRBV27 with TRBJ1-4; 8 bases are shared with TRBD1. Per the germline V gene, CDR1 is MNHEY and CDR2 is SMNVEV (reference sequence). This CDR3 is built from 15 residues. Trimming took 2 bases from V and 4 from J; bases not matched to a gene: 3. CDR3 protein: CASSLQGAVNEKLFF. CDR3 bases: TGTGCCAGCAGTTTACAGGGGGCGGTTAATGAAAAACTGTTTTTT.